Listed here are 7 T cell receptor beta chains from one sample, sequenced in a study of blood T cell repertoires in COVID-19. Clones were read by immunoSEQ multiplex PCR, and TCRdb kept only the in-frame ones, dropping some. The top ten clones hold 3% of a sample with 130,000 to 150,000 clones, around four fifths of them seen once. Sequencing was carried out using peripheral blood. The receptor set was obtained from a woman between 40 and 50 years old with active or convalescent COVID-19.

The chain employs TRBV19 and TRBJ1-5; D unresolved. Trimming took 7 bases from V and 3 from J, leaving 13 bases between them. Germline loops: CDR1 LNHDA, CDR2 SQIVND (reference sequence). The CDR3 totals 14 residues. CDR3 nucleotides: TGTGCCAGTACCTCCTCGGGGAACAATCAGCCCCAGCATTTT. Translated, it gives CASTSSGNNQPQHF.

This clone was observed a single time. The chain couples TRBV25-1 to TRBJ2-2, with D possibly being TRBD1 (6 bases). V shed 1 base and J shed 3 bases, with 12 bases lying between them. The CDR3 runs 16 residues. Germline V gene lookup returns CDR1 MGHDK and CDR2 SYGVNS. The CDR3 coding sequence is TGTGCCAGCAGTGAATTGGGGTCAGGGGACACCGGGGAGCTGTTTTTT. Translating it yields CASSELGSGDTGELFF. Full variable domain (outside the CDR3, taken from reference TRBV25-1 and TRBJ2-2): EADIYQTPRYLVIGTGKKITLECSQTMGHDKMYWYQQDPGMELHLIHYSYGVNSTEKGDLSSESTVSRIRTEHFPLTLESARPSHTSQYLCASSELGSGDTGELFFGEGSRLTVL.

This clone is a singleton in its sample. The chain combines TRBV18 with TRBJ1-5; the match to TRBD1 covers 7 bases. The CDR3 has 16 residues. Germline values: CDR1 KGHSH, CDR2 LQKENI. V lost 3 bases, J lost 3 bases, and 8 bases stayed unmatched. The CDR3 DNA is TGTGCCAGCTCACCCCGGGACAGATATGACAATCAGCCCCAGCATTTT. Its translation: CASSPRDRYDNQPQHF.

The chain's CDR3 is CASSLVGGRSGSPLHF. In DNA form, the CDR3 reads TGTGCCAGCAGCCTGGTGGGCGGGCGGAGTGGTTCACCCCTCCACTTT. The chain links TRBV5-4 to TRBJ1-6; D gene unclear. CDR3 size: 16 residues. V was pared by 4 bases and J by 9 bases, with 20 bases between. Germline-derived CDR1 and CDR2 are SGHNT and YYREEE (reference sequence).

V and J are TRBV6-5 and TRBJ1-1, with 7 bases fitting TRBD1. This CDR3 is 13 amino acids long. Germline V gives CDR1 MNHEY, CDR2 SVGAGI. The V segment lost 4 bases and the J segment 5 bases; nucleotides outside the gene matches: 4. In DNA, the CDR3 is TGTGCCAGCAGTTTTCCAGGGGGAACTGAAGCTTTCTTT. Amino acid sequence: CASSFPGGTEAFF.

The chain recombines TRBV5-4 with TRBJ1-1, with 8 bases fitting TRBD1. Trimming took 0 bases from V and 1 from J; bases not matched to a gene: 5. The CDR3 is made up of 16 amino acids. Germline loops: CDR1 SGHNT, CDR2 YYREEE (reference sequence). CDR3 in amino acids: CASSLALTGANTEAFF. CDR3 sequence (DNA): TGTGCCAGCAGCTTGGCCCTGACAGGGGCGAACACTGAAGCTTTCTTT.

V is TRBV27 and J is TRBJ1-1; TRBD1 matches at 7 bases. Germline trimming cut 6 bases from V and 4 bases from J; bases unmatched to any gene: 8. The CDR3 is made up of 14 amino acids. Germline CDR1 is MNHEY and CDR2 is SMNVEV (reference sequence). As DNA, the CDR3 is TGTGCCAGCAGCCTCAGGGGGAGGCCCACTGAAGCTTTCTTT. It codes for CASSLRGRPTEAFF.